This TCR beta chain was documented in a study of cytomegalovirus exposure and HLA in healthy donors. Overall study results and limits: In a later analysis, most CMV-associated TCR beta chains appeared HLA-restricted. Among TCR beta chains of equal frequency, HLA-associated ones were more clonally expanded in a later analysis. Later analysis identified a missense DCLRE1C variant that was linked to TCR beta V- and J-gene trimming.

In the PCR, 60 Vbeta and 13 Jbeta primers were used. As handled by the study authors: Unique TCR beta chains numbered around 80 million in a later analysis, with roughly 11 million shared. Some clones are missing from TCRdb's copy, which holds only in-frame ones; the method was immunoSEQ multiplex PCR. The DNA was the basis for D and trimming; V, J and clone size are from that table. Of fewer than 300,000 clones in the sample, roughly 90% were seen once. Germline V gives CDR1 SGHRS, CDR2 YFSETQ. This CDR3 comprises 15 residues. The ends lost 4 bases at V and 1 base at J; junction bases unmatched: 4. A note on this clone: The antigen is unknown.

The TCR sequence derives from a man aged 35 to 55 in good health and CMV-seropositive. The V and J genes are TRBV5-1 and TRBJ2-5, with 10 bases fitting TRBD1. The sequenced sample consisted of PBMCs. As DNA, the CDR3 is TGCGCCAGCAGCCTGGACAGGGGGGTCCAAGAGACCCAGTACTTC. Its protein product is CASSLDRGVQETQYF. Full variable domain (missing parts from reference TRBV5-1 and TRBJ2-5): KAGVTQTPRYLIKTRGQQVTLSCSPISGHRSVSWYQQTPGQGLQFLFEYFSETQRNKGNFPGRFSGRQFSNSRSEMNVSTLELGDSALYLCASSLDRGVQETQYFGPGTRLLVL.